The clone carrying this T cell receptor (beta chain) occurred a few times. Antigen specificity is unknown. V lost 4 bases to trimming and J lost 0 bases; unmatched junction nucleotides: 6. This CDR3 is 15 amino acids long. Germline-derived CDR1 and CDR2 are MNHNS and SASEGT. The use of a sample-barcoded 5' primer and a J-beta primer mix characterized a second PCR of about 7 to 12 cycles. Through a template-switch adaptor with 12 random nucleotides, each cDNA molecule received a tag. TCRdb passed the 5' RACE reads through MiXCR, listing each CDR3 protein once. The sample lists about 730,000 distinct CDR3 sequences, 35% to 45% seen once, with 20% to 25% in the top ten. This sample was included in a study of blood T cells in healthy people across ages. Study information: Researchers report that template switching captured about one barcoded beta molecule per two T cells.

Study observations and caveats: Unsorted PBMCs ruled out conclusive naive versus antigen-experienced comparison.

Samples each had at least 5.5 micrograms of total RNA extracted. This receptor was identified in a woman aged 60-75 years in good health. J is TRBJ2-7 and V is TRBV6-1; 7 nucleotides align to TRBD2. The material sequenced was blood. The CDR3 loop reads CASSVSGASSYEQYF. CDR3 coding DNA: TGTGCCAGCAGTGTCAGCGGGGCCAGCTCCTACGAGCAGTACTTC.